This T cell receptor beta chain is drawn from a study of siplizumab effects on memory and regulatory T cells. Study results and caveats: Left unconfirmed was the suppressive function of proliferating Tregs from siplizumab cultures. Unstimulated subsets accounted for the mapping of only a minor share of the clones that were alloreactive. Naive T cells were seemingly more diverse than memory cells, and major contributions to the alloresponse seemed to be made by them.

Investigators obtained sequences from unstimulated naive, memory, effector memory and TEMRA subsets in three donor pairs. The CDR3 extends over 14 amino acids. V lost 2 bases and J lost 9; bases outside the gene matches: 7. Germline loops: CDR1 KGHSH, CDR2 LQKENI. With regard to this clone: Its cognate antigen is unknown.

Profiled with immunoSEQ multiplex PCR; TCRdb holds only in-frame clones, not every one. Among tens of thousands of clones listed, about 97% were seen once. The chain couples TRBV18 to TRBJ2-1, with TRBD2 matching 7 bases. The origin of this receptor is a human donor in good health. The material sequenced was naive CD4+ T cells sorted from blood. CDR3 protein: CASSPGLELFEQFF. Written as DNA, the CDR3 is TGTGCCAGCTCACCAGGACTAGAATTGTTTGAGCAGTTCTTC.